The 5 T cell receptor beta chains below were found in one sample sequenced in a study of CD8 T cells in ankylosing spondylitis. Via MiXCR, TCRdb re-called the 5' RACE reads, giving one row per CDR3 protein. The table shows about 450,000 distinct CDR3 sequences, with approximately 26% occurring only once. Findings and caveats of the study: A TCR beta motif of several highly homologous variants appeared characteristic of ankylosing spondylitis blood.

Their antigen targets remain unknown. The specimen was blood, either unsorted or a sorted T cell fraction (not recorded which). The receptors derive from a male donor with ankylosing spondylitis.

This clonotype has at least ten counts. The V gene is TRBV11-2, the J gene TRBJ2-5; perhaps D is TRBD1 or TRBD2 (5 bases each). Looked up from germline, CDR1 is SGHAT and CDR2 is FQNNGV. The CDR3 sequence is 13 residues long. Trimming pared 4 bases from V and 2 bases from J, leaving 8 bases between. The CDR3 region has the DNA TGTGCCAGCAGCTGGGGGATACAAGAGACCCAGTACTTC. This sequence encodes CASSWGIQETQYF.

This clonotype was seen only a few times. The chain has TRBV3-1 and TRBJ2-7; D might be TRBD2 (5 bases). The germline V gene has CDR1 LGHDT and CDR2 YNNKEL (reference sequence). This CDR3 contains 12 residues. Trimming took 2 bases from V and 4 from J, leaving 6 bases between them. CDR3 sequence reads: CASSQRGYEQYF. The CDR3 DNA follows: TGTGCCAGCAGCCAACGAGGGTACGAGCAGTACTTC.

The table lists this clonotype with a few counts. J is TRBJ2-3 and V is TRBV20-1; tentative D call: TRBD2 (7 bases). This CDR3 is 14 amino acids long. Germline loops: CDR1 DFQATT, CDR2 SNEGSKA (reference sequence). The V end lost 6 bases, the J end lost 2 bases, and 15 bases lay between the germline ends. The CDR3 DNA reads as TGCAGTGCAAATAGGGGGGGGCCCACAGATACGCAGTATTTT. Translation gives CSANRGGPTDTQYF.

This clonotype was counted only a few times. The genes are TRBV10-2 and TRBJ2-1; 9 positions match TRBD2. The CDR3 totals 16 residues. The V gene's germline CDR1 is WSHSY and CDR2 SAAADI. The trim removed 0 bases at V and 1 base at J, leaving 1 base unmatched. CDR3 loop: CASSESAGGSYNEQFF. The CDR3 DNA sequence: TGCGCCAGCAGTGAGTCGGCGGGGGGGTCCTACAATGAGCAGTTCTTC.

This clonotype was detected a few times. This chain joins TRBV29-1 and TRBJ2-5; TRBD1 matches 9 bases. V lost 8 bases and J lost 5; bases outside the gene matches: 9. Germline V gives CDR1 SQVTM, CDR2 ANQGSEA. The CDR3 has 13 amino acids. The CDR3: CSSETGGEETQYF. In DNA, the CDR3 is TGCAGCTCGGAGACAGGGGGGGAGGAGACCCAGTACTTC.